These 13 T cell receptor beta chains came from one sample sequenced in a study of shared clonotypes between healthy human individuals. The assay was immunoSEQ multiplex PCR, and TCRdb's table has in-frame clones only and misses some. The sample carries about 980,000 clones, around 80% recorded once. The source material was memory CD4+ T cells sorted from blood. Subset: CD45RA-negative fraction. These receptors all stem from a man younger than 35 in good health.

For the CDR3, the DNA is TGTGCCAGCAGCGCCTTACCAGGCGCTGAAGCTTTCTTT. This gives the protein CASSALPGAEAFF. The rearrangement joins TRBV7-3 to TRBJ1-1; the D is unclear. The V end lost 5 bases, the J end lost 6 bases, and 13 bases lay between the germline ends. The CDR3 extends over 13 amino acids. The germline gives CDR1 SGHTA, CDR2 FQGTGA. The variable domain in full, with the rest retrieved from reference TRBV7-3 and TRBJ1-1, is GAGVSQTPSNKVTEKGKYVELRCDPISGHTALYWYRQSLGQGPEFLIYFQGTGAADDSGLPNDRFFAVRPEGSVSTLKIQRTERGDSAVYLCASSALPGAEAFFGQGTRLTVV.

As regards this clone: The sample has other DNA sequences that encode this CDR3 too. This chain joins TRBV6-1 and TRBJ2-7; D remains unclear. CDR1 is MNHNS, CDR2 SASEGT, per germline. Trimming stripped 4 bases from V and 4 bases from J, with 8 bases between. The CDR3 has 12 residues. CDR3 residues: CASSGVRYEQYF. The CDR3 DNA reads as TGTGCCAGCAGTGGGGTTCGGTACGAGCAGTACTTC.

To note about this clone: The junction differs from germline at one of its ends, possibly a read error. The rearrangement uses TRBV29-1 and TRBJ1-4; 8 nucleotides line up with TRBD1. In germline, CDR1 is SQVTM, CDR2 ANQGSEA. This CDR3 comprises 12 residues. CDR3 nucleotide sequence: TGCAGCGTTCGGGGACAGGCTGAAAAACAGTTTTTT. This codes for CSVRGQAEKQFF. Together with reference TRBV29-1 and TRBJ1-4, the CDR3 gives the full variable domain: SAVISQKPSRDICQRGTSLTIQCQVDSQVTMMFWYRQQPGQSLTLIATANQGSEATYESGFVIDKFPISRPNLTFSTLTVSNMSPEDSSIYLCSVRGQAEKQFFGSGTQLSVL.

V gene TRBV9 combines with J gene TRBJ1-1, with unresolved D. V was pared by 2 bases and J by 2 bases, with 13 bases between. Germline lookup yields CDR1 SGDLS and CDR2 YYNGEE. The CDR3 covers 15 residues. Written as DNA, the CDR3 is TGTGCCAGCAGCGTTGGAACAGTCCTCAACACTGAAGCTTTCTTT. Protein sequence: CASSVGTVLNTEAFF.

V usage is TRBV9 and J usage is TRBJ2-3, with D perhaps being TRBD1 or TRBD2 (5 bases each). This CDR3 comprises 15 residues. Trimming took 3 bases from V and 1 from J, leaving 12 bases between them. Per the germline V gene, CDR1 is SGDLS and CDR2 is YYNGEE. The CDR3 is CASSAPGTRTDTQYF. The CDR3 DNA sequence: TGTGCCAGCAGCGCCCCCGGGACGCGCACAGATACGCAGTATTTT.

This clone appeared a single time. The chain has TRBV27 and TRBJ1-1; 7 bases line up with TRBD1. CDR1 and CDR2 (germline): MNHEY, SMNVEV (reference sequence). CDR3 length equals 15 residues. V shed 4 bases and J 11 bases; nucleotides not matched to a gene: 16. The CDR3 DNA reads TGTGCCAGCAGTTCCCTTTTGACAGGGTTTGAGTGGGCTTTCTTT. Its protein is CASSSLLTGFEWAFF.

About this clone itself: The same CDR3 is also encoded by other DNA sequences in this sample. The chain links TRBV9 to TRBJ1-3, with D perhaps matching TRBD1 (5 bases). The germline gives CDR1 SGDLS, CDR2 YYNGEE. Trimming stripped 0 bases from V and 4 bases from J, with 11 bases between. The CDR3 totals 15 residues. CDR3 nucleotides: TGTGCCAGCAGCGTAGGCGGGGGATCCGGAAACACCATATATTTT. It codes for CASSVGGGSGNTIYF.

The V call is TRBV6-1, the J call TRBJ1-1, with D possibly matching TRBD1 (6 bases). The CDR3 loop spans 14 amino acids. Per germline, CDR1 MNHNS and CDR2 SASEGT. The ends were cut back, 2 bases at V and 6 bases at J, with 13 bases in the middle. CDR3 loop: CASSELTGKAEAFF. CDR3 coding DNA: TGTGCCAGCAGTGAACTCACAGGGAAGGCTGAAGCTTTCTTT.

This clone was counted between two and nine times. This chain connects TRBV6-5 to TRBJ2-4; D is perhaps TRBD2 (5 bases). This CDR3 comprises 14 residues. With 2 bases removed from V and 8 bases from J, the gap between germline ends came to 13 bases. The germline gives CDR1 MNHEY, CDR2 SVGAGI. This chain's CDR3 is CASSYQARGDIQYF. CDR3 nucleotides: TGTGCCAGCAGTTACCAAGCTCGGGGAGACATTCAGTACTTC.

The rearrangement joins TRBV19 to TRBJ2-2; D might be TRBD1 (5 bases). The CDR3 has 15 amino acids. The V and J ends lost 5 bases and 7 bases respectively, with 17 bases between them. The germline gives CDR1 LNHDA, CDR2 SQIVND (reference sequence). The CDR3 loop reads CASSRQGTGIGELFF. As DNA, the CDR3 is TGTGCCAGTAGTCGCCAGGGAACTGGTATCGGGGAGCTGTTTTTT.

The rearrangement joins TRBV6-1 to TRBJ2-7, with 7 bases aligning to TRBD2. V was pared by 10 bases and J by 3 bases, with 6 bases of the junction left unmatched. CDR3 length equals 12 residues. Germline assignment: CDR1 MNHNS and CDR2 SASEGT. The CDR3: CATSTGGYEQYF. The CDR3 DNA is TGTGCCACCTCGACGGGGGGCTACGAGCAGTACTTC.

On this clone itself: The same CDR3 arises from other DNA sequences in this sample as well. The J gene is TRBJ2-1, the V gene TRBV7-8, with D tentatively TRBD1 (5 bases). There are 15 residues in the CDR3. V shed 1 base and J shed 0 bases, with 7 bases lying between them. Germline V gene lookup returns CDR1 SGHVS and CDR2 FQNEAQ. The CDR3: CASSLDRGSYNEQFF. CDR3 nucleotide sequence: TGTGCCAGCAGCTTAGATAGGGGCTCCTACAATGAGCAGTTCTTC.

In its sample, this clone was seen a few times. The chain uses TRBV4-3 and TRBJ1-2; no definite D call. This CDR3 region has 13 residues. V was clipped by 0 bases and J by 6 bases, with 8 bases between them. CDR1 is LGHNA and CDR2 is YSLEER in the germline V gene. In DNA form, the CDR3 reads TGCGCCAGCAGCCAAGATGGGGTCGATGGCTACACCTTC. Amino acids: CASSQDGVDGYTF.